What follows are 26 T cell receptor beta chains derived from one specimen sequenced in a study of blood T cell repertoires in COVID-19. Some clones are missing from TCRdb's copy, which holds only in-frame ones; the method was immunoSEQ multiplex PCR. The data contain around 260,000 clones, over 75% of them singletons. Material: peripheral blood. Receptors were obtained from a human donor in a cohort sampled during active COVID-19.

The chain's CDR3 is CASSQGFFQETQYF. The CDR3 region has the DNA TGTGCCAGCAGCCAGGGCTTTTTCCAAGAGACCCAGTACTTC. The chain links TRBV3-1 (or the pseudogene TRBV3-2) to TRBJ2-5; D not certain. Germline V gives CDR1 LGHDT, CDR2 YNNKEL (reference sequence). CDR3 length equals 14 residues. Between the trimmed V and J ends, which lost 3 bases and 1 base, there was a span of 9 bases.

The V and J genes are TRBV2 and TRBJ1-5; D is unresolved. Germline V lookup: CDR1 SNHLY, CDR2 FYNNEI. V gave up 8 bases and J gave up 2 bases, with 13 bases separating them. The CDR3 loop spans 14 amino acids. In nucleotides, the CDR3 is TGTGCCAGCCAAAGCGGATTGGGCAATCAGCCCCAGCATTTT. This encodes CASQSGLGNQPQHF.

This chain uses TRBV6-6 with TRBJ2-1; TRBD2 matches at 12 bases. The CDR3 spans 14 residues. The V and J ends lost 8 bases and 8 bases, in that order; junction bases with no gene match: 7. CDR1 is MNHNY, CDR2 SVGAGI, per germline (reference sequence). DNA of the CDR3: TGTGCCAGCGGTAGACTAGCGGGAGACGATGAGCAGTTCTTC. This translates into CASGRLAGDDEQFF.

This clone was found once. The V and J genes are TRBV5-4 and TRBJ2-5; D may be TRBD2 (7 bases). With 4 bases removed from V and 5 bases from J, the gap between germline ends came to 15 bases. The CDR3 runs 14 residues. Germline CDR1 reads SGHNT; CDR2 reads YYREEE (reference sequence). In nucleotides, the CDR3 is TGTGCCAGCAGCAGGGGGGGACCGAGGGAGACCCAGTACTTC. This sequence encodes CASSRGGPRETQYF.

The CDR3 here is CASSLASGQDPEAFF. CDR3 nucleotides: TGTGCCAGCAGCTTAGCGTCTGGACAGGACCCTGAAGCTTTCTTT. V and J are TRBV7-9 and TRBJ1-1; TRBD1 agrees at 7 bases. V gave up 0 bases and J gave up 6 bases; unmatched junction bases: 7. Germline V CDR1 and CDR2: SEHNR, FQNEAQ (reference sequence). The CDR3 covers 15 residues.

As for this clone: The identical CDR3 is also encoded by other nucleotide sequences in the sample. This rearrangement joins TRBV5-4 to TRBJ2-3; weak D call: TRBD1 (7 bases). CDR1 SGHNT and CDR2 YYREEE come from the germline V gene (reference sequence). CDR3 length: 14 amino acids. The V gene lost 0 bases and the J gene lost 5 bases, with 10 bases spanning the gap. The CDR3 coding sequence is TGTGCCAGCAGCTTGGGGCAGGGGGGAGATACGCAGTATTTT. Its protein product is CASSLGQGGDTQYF.

CDR3: CASSLEGAPGQGFRQPQHF. The CDR3 coding sequence is TGTGCCAGCAGCTTGGAGGGTGCGCCGGGACAGGGGTTCCGTCAGCCCCAGCATTTT. The chain couples TRBV5-8 to TRBJ1-5; TRBD1 matches at 10 bases. V gave up 0 bases and J gave up 6 bases; unmatched junction bases: 15. Germline V gives CDR1 SGHTS, CDR2 YDEGEE. This CDR3 is 19 amino acids long.

CDR3 coding DNA: TGTGCCAGCAGCTTAGGGCTAGCGGGCCAAGAGACCCAGTACTTC. As protein: CASSLGLAGQETQYF. This sequence joins TRBV7-6 and TRBJ2-5; 8 bases line up with TRBD2. Germline V CDR1 and CDR2: SGHVS, FNYEAQ. CDR3 length equals 15 residues. After removal of 1 base from V and 1 base from J, the junction contained 2 bases not matched to a gene.

The chain combines TRBV24-1 with TRBJ2-5; a possible D gene is TRBD2 (5 bases). The CDR3 covers 16 residues. Trimming cost V 0 bases and J 3 bases, with 13 bases left between them. Germline CDR1 and CDR2: KGHDR and SFDVKD. CDR3 in DNA: TGTGCCACCAGTGATTTGGGCCGGGGAATCGAAGAGACCCAGTACTTC. Translating it yields CATSDLGRGIEETQYF.

V is TRBV12-3 or TRBV12-4 and J is TRBJ2-2; no definite D call. The V and J ends lost 8 bases and 0 bases respectively, with 7 bases between them. CDR3 size: 13 residues. The CDR3 DNA reads as TGTGCCAGCGGAGATTCGAACACCGGGGAGCTGTTTTTT. Protein product: CASGDSNTGELFF.

This clone was picked up one time. The rearrangement joins TRBV15 to TRBJ2-7, with TRBD1 identical over 7 bases. The CDR3 covers 14 residues. J gave up 2 bases and V 0 bases, and 1 base lay outside the gene matches. Germline V gene sequence: CDR1 LNHNV, CDR2 YYDKDF (reference sequence). As DNA, the CDR3 is TGTGCCACCAGCAGAGAAGGGGGCCCCTACGAGCAGTACTTC. Amino acids: CATSREGGPYEQYF.

This clone was counted between two and nine times. This chain uses TRBV5-1 with TRBJ2-7; the D gene is possibly TRBD2 (5 bases). V lost 2 bases to trimming and J lost 3 bases, with 15 bases between them. The germline V gene encodes CDR1 SGHRS and CDR2 YFSETQ. The CDR3 runs to 15 residues. The chain's CDR3 is CASSLFSAGSYEQYF. CDR3 DNA: TGCGCCAGCAGCTTATTTTCGGCTGGGAGCTACGAGCAGTACTTC.

A few counts support this clone. The chain is built from TRBV13 and TRBJ2-5, with 9 bases identical to TRBD2. The CDR3 contains 15 residues. Germline CDR1 is PRHDT and CDR2 is FYEKMQ (reference sequence). The trim removed 5 bases at V and 5 bases at J, leaving 9 bases unmatched. The CDR3, as DNA: TGTGCCAGCAGCACCTCAGCGGGAGGTTTTGAGACCCAGTACTTC. Amino acids: CASSTSAGGFETQYF.

In this sample, this clone turned up a few times. The J gene is TRBJ2-5, the V gene TRBV18, with 11 nucleotides matching TRBD1. CDR1 is KGHSH, CDR2 LQKENI, per germline. The length of the CDR3 is 15 residues. J gave up 5 bases and V 5 bases, and 7 bases lay outside the gene matches. Here the CDR3 DNA reads TGTGCCAGCTCAACAAGGACAGGGGGCGTGGAGACCCAGTACTTC. This sequence encodes CASSTRTGGVETQYF.

This clone appeared a single time. The rearrangement joins TRBV10-3 to TRBJ2-3; 7 positions match TRBD1. V was clipped by 6 bases and J by 4 bases; unmatched bases: 7. The V gene's germline CDR1 is ENHRY and CDR2 SYGVKD. The CDR3 is made up of 14 amino acids. Written as DNA, the CDR3 is TGTGCCATCAGACCACAGGGGAACTCAGATACGCAGTATTTT. The encoded protein is CAIRPQGNSDTQYF.

This chain joins TRBV5-1 and TRBJ2-5, with TRBD1 matching 9 bases. V dropped 4 bases and J dropped 4; count of bases not matched to a gene: 8. Germline CDR1 is SGHRS and CDR2 is YFSETQ. This CDR3 region has 15 residues. CDR3 sequence (DNA): TGCGCCAGCAGCATCCCACAGGGGGCGGCAGAGACCCAGTACTTC. Amino acid sequence: CASSIPQGAAETQYF.

The V and J genes are TRBV28 and TRBJ2-1, with 11 bases lining up with TRBD2. Germline loops: CDR1 MDHEN, CDR2 SYDVKM. Trimming at V came to 9 bases and at J to 4 bases, leaving 11 bases not matched to a gene. The CDR3 has 16 residues. The CDR3 DNA is TGTGCCAGTAAAAACGAACGGACTAGCGGGTACAATGAGCAGTTCTTC. Encoded protein: CASKNERTSGYNEQFF.

The table lists this clone with a few counts. The V call is TRBV3-1 (or the pseudogene TRBV3-2), the J call TRBJ2-1; tentatively, D is TRBD2 (5 bases). CDR3 length: 15 amino acids. With 4 bases removed from V and 6 bases from J, the gap between germline ends came to 16 bases. Germline lookup yields CDR1 LGHDT and CDR2 YNNKEL (reference sequence). The CDR3 DNA reads as TGTGCCAGCAGCCCCCTTGCGAAAGGAGGCAATGAGCAGTTCTTC. Protein sequence: CASSPLAKGGNEQFF.

The gene calls are TRBV19 and TRBJ2-1; TRBD2 aligns across 11 bases. From germline, CDR1 is LNHDA and CDR2 SQIVND (reference sequence). This CDR3 is 15 amino acids long. V shed 8 bases and J 4 bases; nucleotides not matched to a gene: 7. The DNA of the CDR3 is TGTGCCAGTGGTTTAGCGGGAGGGGGTTACAATGAGCAGTTCTTC. This translates into CASGLAGGGYNEQFF.

The chain is built from TRBV20-1 and TRBJ2-5; perhaps TRBD1 as D (5 bases). Germline CDR1 is DFQATT and CDR2 is SNEGSKA (reference sequence). V was clipped by 6 bases and J by 3 bases, with 14 bases between them. The CDR3 extends over 13 amino acids. The CDR3 DNA sequence: TGCAGTGCCAGTCGGACACCGAAAGAGACCCAGTACTTC. This codes for CSASRTPKETQYF.

This rearrangement joins TRBV7-2 to TRBJ2-3, with a possible D match to TRBD1 (5 bases). Germline CDR1 reads SGHTA; CDR2 reads FQGNSA. V shed 5 bases and J shed 6 bases, with 18 bases lying between them. This CDR3 is built from 15 residues. CDR3 sequence reads: CASSARAGREDTQYF. The CDR3, as DNA: TGTGCCAGCAGCGCCCGGGCAGGGCGAGAGGATACGCAGTATTTT.

The count of this clone is one. The V gene is TRBV9, the J gene TRBJ2-3; possible D gene TRBD2, 6 bases. The CDR3 is 15 amino acids. Germline loops: CDR1 SGDLS, CDR2 YYNGEE. The ends were cut back, 4 bases at V and 4 bases at J, with 16 bases in the middle. CDR3: CASSPFPSDSDTQYF. CDR3 coding DNA: TGTGCCAGCAGCCCCTTCCCTAGCGACTCAGATACGCAGTATTTT. Drawing the rest from reference TRBV9 and TRBJ2-3, the complete variable domain is DSGVTQTPKHLITATGQRVTLRCSPRSGDLSVYWYQQSLDQGLQFLIQYYNGEERAKGNILERFSAQQFPDLHSELNLSSLELGDSALYFCASSPFPSDSDTQYFGPGTRLTVL.

CDR3 in amino acids: CASSTDRSSYEQYF. Here the CDR3 DNA reads TGCGCCAGCAGCACGGACAGAAGCTCCTACGAGCAGTACTTC. This rearrangement joins TRBV4-1 to TRBJ2-7; possibly TRBD1 for D (6 bases). V lost 5 bases to trimming and J lost 0 bases, with 11 bases between them. The CDR3 has 14 residues. Germline CDR1 and CDR2: MGHRA and YSYEKL.

The rearrangement links TRBV28 to TRBJ2-7; 12 bases fit TRBD2. The germline CDR1 and CDR2 sequences are MDHEN and SYDVKM. V lost 5 bases and J lost 8; bases outside the gene matches: 13. The CDR3 loop spans 16 amino acids. For the CDR3, the DNA is TGTGCCAGCAGTGCCAACCTAGCGGGAGGGCTCCTGCAGCAGTACTTC. This sequence encodes CASSANLAGGLLQQYF. The complete variable domain, with remaining parts taken from reference TRBV28 and TRBJ2-7, reads DVKVTQSSRYLVKRTGEKVFLECVQDMDHENMFWYRQDPGLGLRLIYFSYDVKMKEKGDIPEGYSVSREKKERFSLILESASTNQTSMYLCASSANLAGGLLQQYFGPGTRLTVT.

The chain combines TRBV11-3 with TRBJ2-1; 13 bases match TRBD2. Germline V gene sequence: CDR1 SGHNT, CDR2 YENEEA. This CDR3 is 15 amino acids long. V was clipped by 6 bases and J by 8 bases; unmatched bases: 7. The CDR3 DNA follows: TGTGCCAGCAGAGCCGGGACTAGCGGGAAAGATGAGCAGTTCTTC. This sequence encodes CASRAGTSGKDEQFF.

This clone showed up just a few times. The CDR3 region has the DNA TGCGCCAGCAGCCCGGAATCGGGGAGCTCCTATAATTCACCCCTCCACTTT. It yields the protein CASSPESGSSYNSPLHF. This chain joins TRBV5-1 and TRBJ1-6; D remains unclear. V lost 4 bases, J lost 0 bases, and 14 bases lay in between. Germline lookup yields CDR1 SGHRS and CDR2 YFSETQ. CDR3 length equals 17 residues.